This T cell receptor (beta chain) is drawn from a study of CD8+ T cells in alopecia areata. V was clipped by 7 bases and J by 2 bases, with 18 bases between them. The CDR3 length is 14 residues. Germline CDR1 is SQVTM and CDR2 is ANQGSEA. This clone has more than one count but fewer than ten. TCR sequencing used cDNA made by reverse transcription of extracted RNA. Repertoires were generated with immunoSEQ multiplex PCR, while TCRdb's copy carries only in-frame clones and drops some. The table records around 150,000 clones, less than 70% of them present only once. As for treatment: oral pan-JAK inhibitor, 5-10 mg twice daily.

The source is a human donor with alopecia areata. Source: CD4+ T cells sorted from blood, taken at week 24, from a patient treated with tofacitinib. The V call is TRBV29-1, the J call TRBJ2-7, with TRBD2 as a possible D gene (5 bases). The CDR3 nucleotides are TGCAGCGCCTTAAGGACTGGCCGCCCCTACGAGCAGTACTTC. Amino acid sequence: CSALRTGRPYEQYF.